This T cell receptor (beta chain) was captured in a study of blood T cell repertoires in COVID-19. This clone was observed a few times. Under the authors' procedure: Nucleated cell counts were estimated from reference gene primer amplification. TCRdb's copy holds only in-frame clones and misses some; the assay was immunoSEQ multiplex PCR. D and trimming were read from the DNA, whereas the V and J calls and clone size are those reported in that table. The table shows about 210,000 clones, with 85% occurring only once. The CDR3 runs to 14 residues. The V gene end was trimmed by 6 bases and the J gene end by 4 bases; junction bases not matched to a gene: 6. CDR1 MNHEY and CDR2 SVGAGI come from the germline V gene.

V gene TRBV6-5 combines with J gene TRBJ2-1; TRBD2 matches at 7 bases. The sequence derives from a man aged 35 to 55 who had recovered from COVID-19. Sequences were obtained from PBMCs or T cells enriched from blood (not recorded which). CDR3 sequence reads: CASSLAAEYNEQFF. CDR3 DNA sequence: TGTGCCAGCAGCCTAGCGGCCGAATACAATGAGCAGTTCTTC.